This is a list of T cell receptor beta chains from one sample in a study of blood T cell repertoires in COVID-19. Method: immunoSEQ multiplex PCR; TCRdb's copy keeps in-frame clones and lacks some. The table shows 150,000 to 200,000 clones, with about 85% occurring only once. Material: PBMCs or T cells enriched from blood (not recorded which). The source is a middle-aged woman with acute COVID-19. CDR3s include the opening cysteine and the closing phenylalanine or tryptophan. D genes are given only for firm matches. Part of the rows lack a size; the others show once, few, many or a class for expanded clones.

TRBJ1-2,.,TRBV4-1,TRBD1,CASSQDRGRNYGYTF,TGCGCCAGCAGCCAAGACAGGGGGCGAAACTATGGCTACACCTTC
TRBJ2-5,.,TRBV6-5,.,CASRRGQRSETQYF,TGTGCCAGCAGAAGAGGACAGCGCTCGGAGACCCAGTACTTC
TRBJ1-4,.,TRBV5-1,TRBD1,CASSRTGQGEEKLFF,TGCGCCAGCAGCAGAACAGGACAGGGCGAAGAAAAACTGTTTTTT
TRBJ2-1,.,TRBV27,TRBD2,CASSLAGVGNEQFF,TGTGCCAGCAGTTTAGCGGGAGTGGGGAATGAGCAGTTCTTC
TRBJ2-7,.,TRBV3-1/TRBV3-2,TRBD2,CASSPGLAMNEQYF,TGTGCCAGCAGCCCGGGACTAGCGATGAACGAGCAGTACTTC
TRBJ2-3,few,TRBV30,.,CAWSVGGRSTDTQYF,TGTGCCTGGAGTGTTGGGGGCAGAAGCACAGATACGCAGTATTTT
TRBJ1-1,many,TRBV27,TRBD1,CASSFSGGTEAFF,TGTGCCAGCAGTTTTTCAGGGGGCACTGAAGCTTTCTTT
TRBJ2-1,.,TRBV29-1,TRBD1,CSVGGQGISYNEQFF,TGCAGCGTTGGGGGACAGGGAATCTCCTACAATGAGCAGTTCTTC
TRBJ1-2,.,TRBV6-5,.,CASSSQGFSGYTF,TGTGCCAGCAGTTCACAGGGCTTCTCTGGCTACACCTTC
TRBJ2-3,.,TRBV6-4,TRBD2,CASSEVASGSDTQYF,TGTGCCAGCAGTGAAGTGGCTAGCGGGAGTGATACGCAGTATTTT
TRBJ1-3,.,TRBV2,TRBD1,CASSDPGNRGLKNTIYF,TGTGCCAGCAGTGACCCGGGAAACAGGGGGCTCAAGAACACCATATATTTT
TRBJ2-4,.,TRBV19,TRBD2,CASSPPGTSLYF,TGTGCCAGTAGTCCTCCCGGGACTAGCTTGTACTTC
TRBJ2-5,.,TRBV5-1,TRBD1,CASSWGQGAAETQYF,TGCGCCAGCAGCTGGGGACAGGGGGCAGCGGAGACCCAGTACTTC
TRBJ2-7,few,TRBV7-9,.,CASSLHLSGQYF,TGTGCCAGCAGCCTACACCTATCGGGGCAGTACTTC
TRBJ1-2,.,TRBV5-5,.,CASSFLRGNYGYTF,TGTGCCAGCAGCTTCTTGCGGGGTAACTATGGCTACACCTTC
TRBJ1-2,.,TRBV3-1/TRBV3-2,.,CASSQQNRVYGYTF,TGTGCCAGCAGCCAACAAAACAGGGTCTATGGCTACACCTTC
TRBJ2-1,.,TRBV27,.,CASSFRGATNEQFF,TGTGCCAGCAGTTTCCGGGGGGCGACGAATGAGCAGTTCTTC
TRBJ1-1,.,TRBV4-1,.,CASSRLQGVNTEAFF,TGCGCCAGCAGCCGTCTACAGGGAGTGAACACTGAAGCTTTCTTT
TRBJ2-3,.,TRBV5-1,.,CASSLGLTTDTQYF,TGCGCCAGCAGCCTGGGACTTACCACAGATACGCAGTATTTT
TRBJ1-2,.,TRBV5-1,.,CASSLEEGLYGYTF,TGCGCCAGCAGCTTGGAAGAGGGCCTCTATGGCTACACCTTC
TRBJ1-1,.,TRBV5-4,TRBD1,CASSLTGGNTEAFF,TGTGCCAGCAGCTTAACAGGGGGGAACACTGAAGCTTTCTTT
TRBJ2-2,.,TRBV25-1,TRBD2,CASSPISASGSQHGELFF,TGTGCCAGCAGTCCTATCTCGGCTAGCGGGAGTCAGCACGGGGAGCTGTTTTTT
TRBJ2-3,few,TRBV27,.,CASTHGRTSTDTQYF,TGTGCCAGCACCCACGGACGGACTAGCACAGATACGCAGTATTTT
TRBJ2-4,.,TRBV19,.,CASSTPRGLGKNIQYF,TGTGCCAGTAGTACCCCCAGGGGTTTAGGCAAAAACATTCAGTACTTC
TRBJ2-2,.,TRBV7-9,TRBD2,CASSSLAGVVGELFF,TGTGCCAGCAGCTCACTAGCGGGAGTGGTCGGGGAGCTGTTTTTT
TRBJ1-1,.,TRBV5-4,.,CASSFNPNTEAFF,TGTGCCAGCAGCTTCAATCCGAACACTGAAGCTTTCTTT
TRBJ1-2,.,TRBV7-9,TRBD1,CASSHPGTAIGYTF,TGTGCCAGCAGTCATCCCGGGACAGCCATTGGCTACACCTTC
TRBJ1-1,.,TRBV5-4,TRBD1,CASSFGGTGGSFQAFF,TGTGCCAGCAGCTTTGGGGGAACAGGGGGCTCCTTTCAAGCTTTCTTT
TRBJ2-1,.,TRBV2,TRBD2,CASTSGLATYNEQFF,TGTGCCAGCACCTCGGGACTAGCGACTTACAATGAGCAGTTCTTC
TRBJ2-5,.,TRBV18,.,CASSPQGRSRETQYF,TGTGCCAGCTCACCACAGGGGAGGTCACGGGAGACCCAGTACTTC
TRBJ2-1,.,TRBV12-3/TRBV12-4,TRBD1,CASSFIQGAQFF,TGTGCCAGCAGTTTCATACAGGGGGCTCAGTTCTTC
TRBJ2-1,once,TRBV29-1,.,CSVSRSNEQFF,TGCAGCGTTTCCAGGTCCAATGAGCAGTTCTTC
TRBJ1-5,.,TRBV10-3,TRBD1,CAISRTGDSNQPQHF,TGTGCCATCAGTCGAACAGGGGATAGCAATCAGCCCCAGCATTTT
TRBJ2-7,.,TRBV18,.,CASSPALGHYSYEQYF,TGTGCCAGCTCACCGGCGTTGGGCCATTACTCCTACGAGCAGTACTTC
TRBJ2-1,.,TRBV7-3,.,CASSLMAGTRNEQFF,TGTGCCAGCAGCTTAATGGCCGGGACTCGAAATGAGCAGTTCTTC
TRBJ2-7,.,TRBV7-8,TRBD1,CASRRTGATYEQYF,TGTGCCAGCAGAAGAACAGGGGCGACCTACGAGCAGTACTTC
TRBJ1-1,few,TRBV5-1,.,CASSWGGTSTEAFF,TGCGCCAGCAGCTGGGGGGGAACGTCCACTGAAGCTTTCTTT
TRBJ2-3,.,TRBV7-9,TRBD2,CASSLGRLAGPGGTDTQYF,TGTGCCAGCAGCCTGGGGAGACTAGCGGGCCCGGGAGGCACAGATACGCAGTATTTT
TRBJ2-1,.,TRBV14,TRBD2,CASSQGTASGSVGYNEQFF,TGTGCCAGCAGCCAAGGGACAGCAAGCGGGAGCGTGGGTTACAATGAGCAGTTCTTC
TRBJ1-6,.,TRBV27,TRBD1,CASRNRGSPLHF,TGTGCCAGCAGGAACAGGGGATCACCCCTCCACTTT
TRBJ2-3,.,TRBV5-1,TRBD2,CASSLGSGRPTDTQYF,TGCGCCAGCAGCTTGGGTAGCGGGAGGCCCACAGATACGCAGTATTTT
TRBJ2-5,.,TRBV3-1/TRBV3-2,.,CASSQEASQWDFGTQYF,TGTGCCAGCAGCCAAGAAGCTAGTCAGTGGGACTTTGGGACCCAGTACTTC
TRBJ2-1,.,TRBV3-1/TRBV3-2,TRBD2,CASRWREGDNEQFF,TGTGCCAGCAGATGGCGGGAGGGGGACAATGAGCAGTTCTTC
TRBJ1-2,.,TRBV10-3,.,CAISDGGKLGYTF,TGTGCCATCAGTGATGGGGGGAAACTCGGCTACACCTTC
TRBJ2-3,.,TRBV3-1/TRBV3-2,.,CASSQDPLFLAGGLGTDTQYF,TGTGCCAGCAGCCAAGATCCTTTATTCCTAGCTGGAGGGTTGGGCACAGATACGCAGTATTTT
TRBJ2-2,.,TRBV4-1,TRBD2,CASSFRTSGRTNTGELFF,TGCGCCAGCAGCTTTCGGACTAGCGGGAGAACGAACACCGGGGAGCTGTTTTTT
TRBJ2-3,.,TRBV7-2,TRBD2,CASSLVAGAYTDTQYF,TGTGCCAGCAGCCTCGTAGCGGGAGCTTACACAGATACGCAGTATTTT